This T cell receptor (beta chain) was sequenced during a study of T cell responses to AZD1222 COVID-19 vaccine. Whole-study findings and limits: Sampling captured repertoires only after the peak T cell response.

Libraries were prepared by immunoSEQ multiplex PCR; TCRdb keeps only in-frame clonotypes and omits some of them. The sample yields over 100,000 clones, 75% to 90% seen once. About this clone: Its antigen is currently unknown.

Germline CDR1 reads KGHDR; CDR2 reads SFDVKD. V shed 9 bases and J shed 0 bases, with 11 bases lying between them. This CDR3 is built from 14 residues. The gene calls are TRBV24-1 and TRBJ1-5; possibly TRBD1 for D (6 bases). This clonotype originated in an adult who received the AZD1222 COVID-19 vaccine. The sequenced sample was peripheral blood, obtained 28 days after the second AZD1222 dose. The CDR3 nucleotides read TGTGCCACCGACCGGACAGCTAGCAATCAGCCCCAGCATTTT. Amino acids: CATDRTASNQPQHF.